This is a list of T cell receptor beta chains from one sample in a study of blood T cell repertoires in COVID-19. Data came from immunoSEQ multiplex PCR; TCRdb stores just in-frame clones and leaves some out. The table has 300,000 to 350,000 clones, 80% to 90% seen once. Sequences were obtained from PBMCs or T cells enriched from blood (not recorded which). The origin of the receptors is a woman aged 35 to 49 with acute COVID-19. Both conserved end residues are part of each CDR3. A D gene is named only where the DNA matches it firmly. Clone size is not always given. Where it is, it says once, few, many or a class for expanded clones.

J | V | D | size | CDR3 | DNA
TRBJ1-2 | TRBV6-2/TRBV6-3 | - | - | CASSLEGYGYTF | TGTGCCAGCAGTTTGGAGGGCTATGGCTACACCTTC
TRBJ2-2 | TRBV7-2 | TRBD2 | - | CASSLLAKNTGELFF | TGTGCCAGCAGCCTACTAGCGAAGAACACCGGGGAGCTGTTTTTT
TRBJ1-1 | TRBV7-3 | - | - | CASSTGPNTEAFF | TGTGCCAGCAGCACAGGGCCGAACACTGAAGCTTTCTTT
TRBJ1-1 | TRBV5-1 | - | - | CASSRRTENTEAFF | TGCGCCAGCAGCAGACGGACAGAGAACACTGAAGCTTTCTTT
TRBJ2-7 | TRBV5-1 | - | - | CASSLSGQAPGEQYF | TGCGCCAGCAGCTTGTCGGGACAAGCTCCCGGCGAGCAGTACTTC
TRBJ2-1 | TRBV28 | TRBD2 | - | CASSFGAGGTYNEQFF | TGTGCCAGCAGTTTCGGAGCGGGAGGGACCTACAATGAGCAGTTCTTC
TRBJ1-5 | TRBV12-3/TRBV12-4 | - | - | CASSLRENQPQHF | TGTGCCAGCAGTTTAAGGGAGAATCAGCCCCAGCATTTT
TRBJ1-6 | TRBV16 | - | - | CASSQGREVAPLHF | TGTGCCAGCAGCCAAGGCAGGGAAGTTGCACCCCTCCACTTT
TRBJ1-1 | TRBV28 | - | - | CASSSPGGWNTEAFF | TGTGCCAGCAGTTCTCCCGGGGGATGGAACACTGAAGCTTTCTTT
TRBJ1-6 | TRBV3-1/TRBV3-2 | - | - | CASSADSNSPLHF | TGTGCCAGCAGCGCCGACAGTAATTCACCCCTCCACTTT
TRBJ1-3 | TRBV7-9 | - | - | CASSVRVNTIYF | TGTGCCAGCAGCGTCAGGGTTAACACCATATATTTT
TRBJ1-1 | TRBV6-6 | TRBD1 | - | CASSPEWTGGAGDTEAFF | TGTGCCAGCAGTCCCGAATGGACAGGGGGCGCGGGGGACACTGAAGCTTTCTTT
TRBJ2-1 | TRBV28 | TRBD1 | - | CASSSQGVRSYNEQFF | TGTGCCAGCAGCTCACAGGGGGTCAGGTCTTACAATGAGCAGTTCTTC
TRBJ1-2 | TRBV7-9 | TRBD1 | - | CASSVRTGDNGYTF | TGTGCCAGCAGCGTACGGACAGGGGATAATGGCTACACCTTC
TRBJ1-1 | TRBV24-1 | TRBD1 | - | CATHLPCDRDENTEAFF | TGTGCCACCCACCTGCCTTGTGACAGGGACGAGAACACTGAAGCTTTCTTT
TRBJ1-6 | TRBV6-2/TRBV6-3 | TRBD1 | - | CASSYPGTANSPLHF | TGTGCCAGCAGTTACCCCGGGACAGCAAATTCACCCCTCCACTTT
TRBJ1-4 | TRBV7-5 | - | - | CARSQLGRVSNEKLFF | TGTGCCAGAAGCCAGCTCGGCAGGGTCTCTAATGAAAAACTGTTTTTT
TRBJ2-7 | TRBV3-1/TRBV3-2 | TRBD2 | - | CASSSTGSGRIGQYF | TGTGCCAGCAGCTCAACTGGTAGCGGGAGAATAGGCCAGTACTTC
TRBJ1-4 | TRBV27 | - | - | CASTPRRGTVGEKLFF | TGTGCCAGCACCCCAAGAAGGGGGACGGTAGGAGAAAAACTGTTTTTT
TRBJ1-6 | TRBV6-5 | - | - | CASRTGTKANSPLHF | TGTGCCAGCAGAACTGGGACAAAAGCTAATTCACCCCTCCACTTT
TRBJ2-1 | TRBV10-3 | TRBD2 | few | CAISVASGLAYNEQFF | TGTGCCATCAGTGTCGCCTCGGGACTAGCCTACAATGAGCAGTTCTTC
TRBJ2-5 | TRBV19 | TRBD2 | - | CASSTTGTSPSETQYF | TGTGCCAGTAGTACTACCGGGACTAGCCCCTCAGAGACCCAGTACTTC
TRBJ1-6 | TRBV15 | TRBD1 | - | CATSRGSRDRGNPLHF | TGTGCCACCAGCAGAGGGTCGCGGGACAGGGGTAATCCCCTCCACTTT
TRBJ2-5 | TRBV7-6 | - | - | CASSLDGQTLQETQYF | TGTGCCAGCAGCTTAGACGGACAGACCCTCCAAGAGACCCAGTACTTC
TRBJ1-2 | TRBV6-2/TRBV6-3 | - | once | CASSYRAGSANYGYTF | TGTGCCAGCAGTTATCGGGCAGGGTCGGCTAACTATGGCTACACCTTC
TRBJ1-1 | TRBV5-6 | - | - | CASSLTGRGYTEAFF | TGTGCCAGCAGCCTTACAGGGAGGGGGTACACTGAAGCTTTCTTT
TRBJ1-4 | TRBV6-5 | - | - | CASSYGSEGNEKLFF | TGTGCCAGCAGTTACGGGTCGGAGGGGAATGAAAAACTGTTTTTT
TRBJ1-3 | TRBV28 | - | - | CASRSGLSSGNTIYF | TGTGCCAGCAGGTCAGGGCTTTCAAGTGGAAACACCATATATTTT
TRBJ2-7 | TRBV3-1/TRBV3-2 | - | - | CASSQGTYEQYF | TGTGCCAGCAGCCAGGGCACCTACGAGCAGTACTTC
TRBJ1-5 | TRBV7-2 | TRBD1 | - | CASSPQGARNQPQHF | TGTGCCAGCAGCCCACAGGGGGCCCGCAATCAGCCCCAGCATTTT
TRBJ1-4 | TRBV2 | TRBD1 | - | CASNRDREEKLFF | TGTGCCAGCAATCGGGACAGGGAGGAAAAACTGTTTTTT
TRBJ1-1 | TRBV7-9 | - | once | CASSLFREAEAFF | TGTGCCAGCAGCTTATTCAGGGAGGCTGAAGCTTTCTTT
TRBJ2-1 | TRBV24-1 | TRBD2 | - | CATGASGAGGPEEQFF | TGTGCCACCGGCGCCTCGGGGGCGGGGGGGCCGGAAGAGCAGTTCTTC
TRBJ2-6 | TRBV6-2/TRBV6-3 | - | - | CASSINSGANVLTF | TGTGCCAGCAGCATCAACTCTGGGGCCAACGTCCTGACTTTC
TRBJ1-2 | TRBV5-1 | TRBD1 | - | CASSVGQGASSYGYTF | TGCGCCAGCAGCGTGGGACAGGGGGCTTCGAGCTATGGCTACACCTTC
TRBJ1-6 | TRBV28 | - | - | CASRLPGGYWGAQDSPLHF | TGTGCCAGCAGACTCCCGGGGGGGTATTGGGGGGCACAGGATTCACCCCTCCACTTT
TRBJ2-3 | TRBV7-3 | TRBD2 | - | CASSLLAGGLLNVDTQYF | TGTGCCAGCAGCTTATTAGCGGGAGGCCTGCTTAACGTGGATACGCAGTATTTT
TRBJ2-2 | TRBV3-1/TRBV3-2 | - | - | CASSQGGRRKNTGELFF | TGTGCCAGCAGCCAAGGAGGGCGAAGAAAGAACACCGGGGAGCTGTTTTTT
TRBJ1-2 | TRBV6-4 | TRBD1 | once | CASREPGTGFNYGYTF | TGTGCCAGCAGAGAACCCGGGACAGGTTTTAACTATGGCTACACCTTC
TRBJ1-2 | TRBV5-1 | - | - | CASSFGEGRSGYTF | -
TRBJ1-6 | TRBV6-1 | - | - | CASSERLPALDSPLHF | TGTGCCAGCAGTGAAAGACTGCCAGCTTTGGATTCACCCCTCCACTTT
TRBJ2-7 | TRBV28 | TRBD2 | once | CASSSRGTSGMGEQYF | TGTGCCAGCAGTTCTCGCGGTACTAGCGGGATGGGCGAGCAGTACTTC
TRBJ2-7 | TRBV11-1 | - | once | CASSLAYRAGEQYF | TGTGCCAGCAGCTTAGCGTATAGGGCGGGCGAGCAGTACTTC
TRBJ1-3 | TRBV19 | TRBD1 | - | CASSRDSSGNTIYF | TGTGCCAGTAGTCGGGACAGCTCTGGAAACACCATATATTTT
TRBJ1-6 | TRBV3-1/TRBV3-2 | TRBD1 | - | CASSEMFRDRAHNSPLHF | TGTGCCAGCAGCGAAATGTTCCGGGACAGGGCCCATAATTCACCCCTCCACTTT
TRBJ2-1 | TRBV10-2 | TRBD2 | once | CATVLAGGYNEQFF | TGCGCCACTGTACTAGCGGGGGGTTACAATGAGCAGTTCTTC
TRBJ2-5 | TRBV9 | TRBD1 | - | CASSEGGAGYQETQYF | TGTGCCAGCAGCGAAGGGGGCGCCGGGTACCAAGAGACCCAGTACTTC
TRBJ2-7 | TRBV28 | - | - | CASISGGGPYEQYF | TGTGCCAGCATCTCCGGCGGGGGCCCGTACGAGCAGTACTTC
TRBJ1-4 | TRBV2 | TRBD1 | - | CASSSGTGWELFF | TGTGCCAGCAGTTCCGGGACAGGGTGGGAACTGTTTTTT
TRBJ1-2 | TRBV29-1 | - | - | CSVQTETNYGYTF | TGCAGCGTTCAGACAGAGACTAACTATGGCTACACCTTC
TRBJ1-4 | TRBV6-1 | TRBD1 | - | CASSEFGQGVPNEKLFF | TGTGCCAGCAGTGAGTTCGGGCAGGGGGTCCCAAATGAAAAACTGTTTTTT
TRBJ2-7 | TRBV11-2 | TRBD2 | - | CASSPVLAGSYEQYF | TGTGCCAGCAGCCCAGTGCTAGCGGGGTCCTACGAGCAGTACTTC
TRBJ1-5 | TRBV19 | - | - | CASSTLTLSNQPQHF | TGTGCCAGTAGTACTCTGACACTTAGCAATCAGCCCCAGCATTTT
TRBJ1-2 | TRBV6-2/TRBV6-3 | TRBD1 | - | CASSRGQGNYGYTF | TGTGCCAGCAGCCGCGGACAGGGAAACTATGGCTACACCTTC
TRBJ2-7 | TRBV19 | TRBD2 | - | CATRSNSGTYEQYF | TGTGCCACCCGAAGTAACAGCGGGACCTACGAGCAGTACTTC